A single sample is the source of the 13 T cell receptor beta chains below, sequenced in a study of CD8+ T cells in alopecia areata. Investigators isolated RNA and reverse transcribed it into cDNA to act as the sequencing template. Data came from immunoSEQ multiplex PCR; TCRdb stores just in-frame clones and leaves some out. Among about 74,000 clones listed, 25% to 35% were seen once. Treatment described: oral pan-JAK inhibitor, 5-10 mg twice daily. The sample in question was CD8+ T cells sorted from blood, obtained at week 4, from a patient treated with tofacitinib. These receptors all stem from a human donor with alopecia areata.

In this sample, this clone turned up a few times. This sequence joins TRBV5-1 and TRBJ2-2; 7 positions match TRBD2. The junction had 10 bases not matched to a gene; V was cut back by 4 bases and J by 4 bases. CDR1 and CDR2 (germline): SGHRS, YFSETQ. This CDR3 region has 16 residues. The DNA for the CDR3 is TGCGCCAGCAGCCCATCCTCGGGAGGAAGCACCGGGGAGCTGTTTTTT. It codes for CASSPSSGGSTGELFF.

This clone was seen a handful of times. V usage is TRBV30 and J usage is TRBJ1-5; D is unclear. Between the trimmed V and J ends, which lost 0 bases and 1 base, there was a span of 4 bases. The CDR3 is made up of 13 amino acids. Germline assignment: CDR1 GTSNPN and CDR2 SVGIG (reference sequence). The DNA of the CDR3 is TGTGCCTGGAGTGTAGGGAGCAATCAGCCCCAGCATTTT. It specifies CAWSVGSNQPQHF.

CDR3 protein: CSVKDRGHTYEQYF. CDR3 bases: TGCAGCGTTAAGGACAGGGGTCATACCTACGAGCAGTACTTC. The chain employs TRBV29-1 and TRBJ2-7; 9 bases line up with TRBD1. CDR1 and CDR2 from the germline V gene are SQVTM and ANQGSEA. V shed 5 bases, J shed 2 bases, and the junction held 7 bases outside the gene matches. The CDR3 is made up of 14 amino acids.

This clone came up a few times. The chain combines TRBV29-1 with TRBJ2-7; D may be TRBD1 (5 bases). The CDR3 has 13 residues. Between the trimmed V and J ends, which lost 7 bases and 3 bases, there was a span of 16 bases. CDR1 and CDR2 from the germline V gene are SQVTM and ANQGSEA. The CDR3 reads CSAGLGQGYEQYF. CDR3 DNA: TGCAGCGCCGGGTTGGGCCAGGGCTACGAGCAGTACTTC.

The chain uses TRBV9 and TRBJ2-5; possibly TRBD1 for D (6 bases). The CDR3 sequence is 15 residues long. Germline V gene lookup returns CDR1 SGDLS and CDR2 YYNGEE. Trimming stripped 4 bases from V and 3 bases from J, with 16 bases between. The CDR3 loop is CASSQVSGDKETQYF. In DNA form, the CDR3 reads TGTGCCAGCAGCCAAGTGTCAGGGGATAAAGAGACCCAGTACTTC.

This clone has more than one count but fewer than ten. This chain uses TRBV27 with TRBJ2-7; 7 nucleotides match TRBD1. The germline CDR1 and CDR2 sequences are MNHEY and SMNVEV (reference sequence). The CDR3 extends over 14 amino acids. Germline trimming cut 6 bases from V and 1 base from J; bases unmatched to any gene: 6. The CDR3 nucleotides read TGTGCCAGCAGCCGAGACAGGGTGTCCTACGAGCAGTACTTC. As protein: CASSRDRVSYEQYF.

This chain connects TRBV29-1 to TRBJ2-2; D gene uncertain. The V and J ends lost 4 bases and 8 bases respectively, with 11 bases between them. This CDR3 is built from 12 residues. The germline CDR1 and CDR2 sequences are SQVTM and ANQGSEA. The CDR3 DNA is TGCAGCGTTGTCACCAACGCGGGGGAGCTGTTTTTT. It translates to CSVVTNAGELFF.

This chain connects TRBV29-1 to TRBJ1-1; weak D call: TRBD1 (5 bases). The V end was cut by 1 base, the J end by 9 bases, with 18 bases between. The CDR3 has 14 residues. Germline V gene lookup returns CDR1 SQVTM and CDR2 ANQGSEA. This chain's CDR3 is CSVEVPVRGRKAFF. Here the CDR3 DNA reads TGCAGCGTTGAAGTCCCCGTGAGGGGTAGGAAAGCTTTCTTT. The full variable domain, rest sourced from reference TRBV29-1 and TRBJ1-1, is SAVISQKPSRDICQRGTSLTIQCQVDSQVTMMFWYRQQPGQSLTLIATANQGSEATYESGFVIDKFPISRPNLTFSTLTVSNMSPEDSSIYLCSVEVPVRGRKAFFGQGTRLTVV.

V usage is TRBV27 and J usage is TRBJ1-5; D unclear. The CDR3 consists of 15 residues. CDR1 is MNHEY and CDR2 is SMNVEV in the germline V gene (reference sequence). V lost 1 base and J lost 4, with 11 bases in between. The CDR3 nucleotides are TGTGCCAGCAGTTTATGGCACGGTGCTAATCAGCCCCAGCATTTT. It yields the protein CASSLWHGANQPQHF.

V is TRBV5-1 and J is TRBJ2-7; D is ambiguous. This CDR3 contains 12 residues. Germline-derived CDR1 and CDR2 are SGHRS and YFSETQ. Trimming cost V 4 bases and J 2 bases, with 7 bases left between them. CDR3 DNA sequence: TGCGCCAGCAGCCCGAGCGCCTACGAGCAGTACTTC. Protein: CASSPSAYEQYF.

The sample holds a few counts of this clone. This chain uses TRBV29-1 with TRBJ2-7, with 8 positions matching TRBD2. Germline CDR1 and CDR2: SQVTM and ANQGSEA. V was pared by 7 bases and J by 1 base, with 6 bases of the junction left unmatched. The CDR3 extends over 13 amino acids. CDR3 nucleotides: TGCAGCGCGGGAGGGCGCTCGTCCTACGAGCAGTACTTC. This sequence encodes CSAGGRSSYEQYF.

As to this clone: A read error is likely here: a far larger clone is one base away. This chain connects TRBV2 to TRBJ2-1; D unresolved. The CDR3 consists of 12 residues. Germline V gene data show CDR1 as SNHLY and CDR2 as FYNNEI. V was cut by 4 bases and J by 6 bases, with 7 bases left in between. CDR3 bases: TGTGCCAGCAGTGCAGGATTCAATGAGCAGTTCTTC. This sequence encodes CASSAGFNEQFF.

V usage is TRBV30 and J usage is TRBJ2-7, with 8 bases lining up with TRBD2. CDR3 size: 14 residues. V lost 7 bases, J lost 4 bases, and 12 bases stayed unmatched. CDR1 GTSNPN and CDR2 SVGIG come from the germline V gene (reference sequence). CDR3 sequence: CALGYSGSFYEQYF. The DNA for the CDR3 is TGTGCCTTGGGGTACAGCGGGAGTTTTTACGAGCAGTACTTC.